A single sample is the source of the 5 T cell receptor beta chains below, sequenced in a study of molecular identifiers for immune sequencing clone quantification. TCRdb passed the PCR reads through MiXCR, listing each CDR3 protein once. Of 490,000 or so distinct CDR3 sequences in the sample, under 30% were seen once. Material for sequencing was naive CD8+ T cells from blood, with Jurkat cell RNA spiked in. Indicated subset: FACS-sorted CD8+CD4-CCR7+CD45RA+ naive T cells. The origin of the receptors is a human donor in good health. Some libraries in this study had Jurkat cell RNA spiked in.

This clonotype was found many times. The rearrangement links TRBV7-9 to TRBJ1-3, with D tentatively TRBD1 (6 bases). V gave up 3 bases and J gave up 7 bases, with 16 bases separating them. Germline V gene lookup returns CDR1 SEHNR and CDR2 FQNEAQ (reference sequence). CDR3 length: 15 residues. The CDR3 here is CASSFAQGQKNTIYF. The CDR3 bases are TGTGCCAGCAGCTTCGCACAGGGACAAAAGAACACCATATATTTT.

This sequence joins TRBV9 and TRBJ2-7, with D possibly TRBD1 on 6 matching bases. V was clipped by 4 bases and J by 0 bases, with 14 bases between them. Germline CDR1 and CDR2: SGDLS and YYNGEE. The CDR3 sequence is 15 residues long. The CDR3 protein is CASSSGTDSSYEQYF. In DNA form, the CDR3 reads TGTGCCAGCAGCTCCGGGACGGACAGCTCCTACGAGCAGTACTTC. Complete variable domain (other parts from reference TRBV9 and TRBJ2-7): DSGVTQTPKHLITATGQRVTLRCSPRSGDLSVYWYQQSLDQGLQFLIQYYNGEERAKGNILERFSAQQFPDLHSELNLSSLELGDSALYFCASSSGTDSSYEQYFGPGTRLTVT.

A few counts support this clonotype. The chain employs TRBV11-1 and TRBJ2-4, with D maybe TRBD1 (6 bases). Germline V gives CDR1 SGHAT, CDR2 FQDESV (reference sequence). Trimming removed 5 bases at V and 10 bases at J, with 24 bases between. The CDR3 has 16 amino acids. For the CDR3, the DNA is TGTGCCAGCAGCGCCTTCCGGGACACCCAAATCGGGATTCAGTACTTC. Translated: CASSAFRDTQIGIQYF. Based on the CDR3 plus reference TRBV11-1 and TRBJ2-4, the full variable domain is EAEVAQSPRYKITEKSQAVAFWCDPISGHATLYWYRQILGQGPELLVQFQDESVVDDSQLPKDRFSAERLKGVDSTLKIQPAELGDSAMYLCASSAFRDTQIGIQYFGAGTRLSVL.

The sample holds one count of this clonotype. A junction end diverges from the germline sequence, so it may reflect a read error. V gene TRBV28 combines with J gene TRBJ2-1; weak D call: TRBD1 (7 bases). Per the germline V gene, CDR1 is MDHEN and CDR2 is SYDVKM. This CDR3 spans 14 amino acids. Here the CDR3 reads CASGLLPGGTEQFF. DNA of the CDR3: TGTGCCAGCGGTTTATTGCCAGGGGGGACGGAGCAGTTCTTC.

Regarding this clonotype: This may be a read error: a much more frequent sequence differs by one nucleotide. A read error is likely, as this CDR3 ends without the conserved phenylalanine or tryptophan. This chain uses TRBV27 with TRBJ2-5, with 7 bases that match TRBD2. Germline CDR1 MNHEY, CDR2 SMNVEV (reference sequence). The CDR3 contains 15 residues. With V trimmed by 4 bases and J by 2 bases, 7 bases remained unmatched. The DNA of the CDR3 is TGTGCCAGCAGTTCGGGGCTAGCGGTACAAGAGACCCAGTACCTC. Its translation is CASSSGLAVQETQYL.